Listed here are 27 T cell receptor beta chains from one sample, sequenced in a study of cytomegalovirus exposure and HLA in healthy donors. PCR primers comprised 60 Vbeta and 13 Jbeta primers. The protocol was immunoSEQ multiplex PCR, while the TCRdb copy is restricted to in-frame clones and leaves out a portion. The table has 150,000 to 200,000 clones, around 80% seen once. Material: PBMCs. The receptors were gathered from a woman between 40 and 50 years old in good health and CMV-seronegative.

The J gene is TRBJ2-5, the V gene TRBV18; TRBD2 agrees at 9 bases. The CDR3 runs to 15 residues. CDR1 KGHSH and CDR2 LQKENI come from the germline V gene. The ends lost 3 bases at V and 5 bases at J; junction bases unmatched: 7. This CDR3 reads CASSPGLATSETQYF. CDR3 bases: TGTGCCAGCTCACCCGGACTAGCGACCTCCGAGACCCAGTACTTC.

The chain recombines TRBV9 with TRBJ1-3; possible D gene TRBD1, 5 bases. Trimming cost V 6 bases and J 0 bases, with 10 bases left between them. This CDR3 spans 14 amino acids. From germline, CDR1 is SGDLS and CDR2 YYNGEE. The CDR3 DNA is TGTGCCAGCAATGTCGGGGGCTCTGGAAACACCATATATTTT. Residues: CASNVGGSGNTIYF.

This clone was detected a few times. This chain joins TRBV29-1 and TRBJ1-2; the D gene is possibly TRBD1 (5 bases). The CDR3 is made up of 17 amino acids. Trimming stripped 1 base from V and 4 bases from J, with 22 bases between. Germline V gives CDR1 SQVTM, CDR2 ANQGSEA. This CDR3 reads CSVEVFYPGQGVYGYTF. In DNA, the CDR3 is TGCAGCGTTGAAGTGTTCTATCCAGGACAAGGGGTCTATGGCTACACCTTC.

The chain recombines TRBV18 with TRBJ1-2; no definite D call. The germline CDR1 and CDR2 sequences are KGHSH and LQKENI. The CDR3 spans 16 residues. V lost 6 bases, J lost 4 bases, and 21 bases lay in between. The CDR3 DNA sequence: TGTGCCAGCTCCCTTCTCGAGGGCCCCTGGGTCTATGGCTACACCTTC. This sequence encodes CASSLLEGPWVYGYTF.

The J gene is TRBJ2-2, the V gene TRBV5-1; D is uncertain. Germline lookup yields CDR1 SGHRS and CDR2 YFSETQ. The CDR3 consists of 13 residues. V was clipped by 4 bases and J by 2 bases, with 6 bases between them. The CDR3 DNA reads TGCGCCAGCAGCGAAGCAAACACCGGGGAGCTGTTTTTT. Translating gives CASSEANTGELFF.

On this clone: One end of the junction varies from germline; a read error may be responsible. The rearrangement links TRBV18 to TRBJ2-3; TRBD2 matches 13 bases. The CDR3 has 16 residues. Germline-derived CDR1 and CDR2 are KGHSH and LQKENI. In DNA, the CDR3 is TGTGCCAGCTCTCCACTAGGACTAGCGGGAGCGGATACGCAGTATTTT. Translated: CASSPLGLAGADTQYF. The variable domain in full, completed from reference TRBV18 and TRBJ2-3, reads NAGVMQNPRHLVRRRGQEARLRCSPMKGHSHVYWYRQLPEEGLKFMVYLQKENIIDESGMPKERFSAEFPKEGPSILRIQQVVRGDSAAYFCASSPLGLAGADTQYFGPGTRLTVL.

The V and J genes are TRBV5-1 and TRBJ1-2, with D unclear. The CDR3 extends over 16 amino acids. Germline values: CDR1 SGHRS, CDR2 YFSETQ. Deletions cut 4 bases from V and 7 bases from J, with 23 bases between. The CDR3, as DNA: TGCGCCAGCAGCCCCGGGTCCGGGTTGTTATTCGGTGGCTACACCTTC. Amino acids: CASSPGSGLLFGGYTF.

The table lists this clone with a few counts. The CDR3 loop reads CASSHRTKNTGELFF. The CDR3 nucleotides are TGTGCCAGCAGCCATAGGACAAAGAACACCGGGGAGCTGTTTTTT. The chain carries TRBV11-2 and TRBJ2-2; D may be TRBD1 (5 bases). V lost 5 bases, J lost 1 base, and 11 bases lay in between. Per germline, CDR1 SGHAT and CDR2 FQNNGV. This CDR3 comprises 15 residues.

The gene calls are TRBV5-1 and TRBJ2-5, with 7 bases identical to TRBD1. Germline V CDR1 and CDR2: SGHRS, YFSETQ. This CDR3 contains 15 residues. Trimming took 5 bases from V and 5 from J; bases not matched to a gene: 12. The CDR3 region has the DNA TGCGCCAGCAGGTGGAGGACAGGCTCCGGGGAGACCCAGTACTTC. As protein: CASRWRTGSGETQYF.

This clone came up a few times. This chain links TRBV2 with TRBJ2-2; D gene uncertain. The CDR3 contains 14 residues. The V gene lost 3 bases and the J gene lost 7 bases, with 12 bases spanning the gap. Germline V lookup: CDR1 SNHLY, CDR2 FYNNEI. CDR3 coding DNA: TGTGCCAGCAGTGAGCAAGTTATCAGCGGGGAGCTGTTTTTT. It is translated as CASSEQVISGELFF.

The chain is built from TRBV15 and TRBJ2-3; the match to TRBD2 covers 9 bases. The CDR3 contains 16 residues. Germline CDR1 reads LNHNV; CDR2 reads YYDKDF (reference sequence). Germline trimming cut 2 bases from V and 3 bases from J; bases unmatched to any gene: 6. CDR3 region: CATSRMVSGGTDTQYF. CDR3 nucleotide sequence: TGTGCCACCAGCAGAATGGTTAGCGGGGGAACAGATACGCAGTATTTT.

The chain uses TRBV19 and TRBJ2-1, with 9 bases fitting TRBD2. The CDR3 is 15 residues long. Germline CDR1 reads LNHDA; CDR2 reads SQIVND (reference sequence). Trimming cost V 3 bases and J 8 bases; bases outside gene matches: 8. The CDR3 loop is CASSMAGGRGDEQFF. The CDR3 nucleotides are TGTGCCAGTAGTATGGCGGGCGGGAGGGGCGATGAGCAGTTCTTC.

The genes are TRBV4-2 and TRBJ1-1; 8 bases are shared with TRBD1. In germline, CDR1 is LGHNA, CDR2 YNFKEQ. Germline trimming cut 0 bases from V and 5 bases from J; bases unmatched to any gene: 5. This CDR3 contains 15 residues. In DNA, the CDR3 is TGTGCCAGCAGCCAAGATAGGGGACAGGTTACTGAAGCTTTCTTT. The encoded protein is CASSQDRGQVTEAFF.

The J gene is TRBJ1-3, the V gene TRBV5-5; weak D call: TRBD1 (6 bases). V was pared by 5 bases and J by 4 bases, with 16 bases between. From germline, CDR1 is SGHKS and CDR2 YYEKEE (reference sequence). This CDR3 region has 15 residues. The CDR3 here is CASSSDSPAGNTIYF. The CDR3 bases are TGTGCCAGCAGTTCGGACAGCCCGGCAGGAAACACCATATATTTT.

The J gene is TRBJ1-3, the V gene TRBV7-2, with unresolved D. Germline V CDR1 and CDR2: SGHTA, FQGNSA. V shed 1 base and J shed 0 bases, with 10 bases lying between them. The CDR3 is made up of 16 amino acids. CDR3 DNA: TGTGCCAGCAGCTTAGTAGGACTCGGCTCTGGAAACACCATATATTTT. Amino acid sequence: CASSLVGLGSGNTIYF.

The gene calls are TRBV2 and TRBJ1-5, with 12 nucleotides matching TRBD1. After removal of 6 bases from V and 7 bases from J, the junction contained 4 bases not matched to a gene. The CDR3 totals 14 residues. Looked up from germline, CDR1 is SNHLY and CDR2 is FYNNEI. The chain's CDR3 is CASSKGQGAQPQHF. CDR3 DNA: TGTGCCAGCAGCAAGGGACAGGGGGCCCAGCCCCAGCATTTT.

The chain carries TRBV29-1 and TRBJ1-5; TRBD1 matches 8 bases. The germline CDR1 and CDR2 sequences are SQVTM and ANQGSEA. The CDR3 is 14 residues long. Trimming removed 6 bases from V and 5 bases from J; junction bases left unmatched: 9. CDR3 sequence: CSVATGGMDQPQHF. The CDR3 nucleotides are TGCAGCGTCGCTACAGGGGGAATGGATCAGCCCCAGCATTTT.

The J gene is TRBJ2-5, the V gene TRBV5-4; 7 bases line up with TRBD2. Losses at the gene ends were 0 bases for V and 2 bases for J; bases not matched to a gene: 4. Germline V gene lookup returns CDR1 SGHNT and CDR2 YYREEE (reference sequence). This CDR3 contains 15 residues. CDR3 DNA: TGTGCCAGCAGCTTGGCGTGGCGGGGGCAAGAGACCCAGTACTTC. This gives the protein CASSLAWRGQETQYF. Together with reference TRBV5-4 and TRBJ2-5, the CDR3 gives the full variable domain: ETGVTQSPTHLIKTRGQQVTLRCSSQSGHNTVSWYQQALGQGPQFIFQYYREEENGRGNFPPRFSGLQFPNYSSELNVNALELDDSALYLCASSLAWRGQETQYFGPGTRLLVL.

This clone occurred a few times. V usage is TRBV29-1 and J usage is TRBJ1-2, with 8 bases identical to TRBD1. The CDR3 runs to 11 residues. Germline V gene sequence: CDR1 SQVTM, CDR2 ANQGSEA. V trimming: 7 bases; J trimming: 8 bases; junction bases outside the gene matches: 6. Here the CDR3 reads CSADREHGYTF. The CDR3 DNA sequence: TGCAGCGCGGACAGGGAACACGGCTACACCTTC.

The CDR3 region has the DNA TGTGCCAGCCCGAGGGATTCGAACACTGAAGCTTTCTTT. Translating it yields CASPRDSNTEAFF. The rearrangement uses TRBV2 and TRBJ1-1; no firm D call. CDR1 SNHLY and CDR2 FYNNEI come from the germline V gene. This CDR3 contains 13 residues. V was clipped by 8 bases and J by 1 base, with 11 bases between them.

This clone occurred once. This rearrangement joins TRBV9 to TRBJ1-2, with D perhaps matching TRBD1 (5 bases). Germline V gene data show CDR1 as SGDLS and CDR2 as YYNGEE. The CDR3 has 17 amino acids. Trimming shortened V by 0 bases and J by 5 bases, and 20 bases separated the two germline ends. This chain's CDR3 is CASSVDGGVRAGYGYTF. CDR3 sequence (DNA): TGTGCCAGCAGCGTAGATGGTGGCGTCAGGGCAGGGTATGGCTACACCTTC. The full variable domain, rest sourced from reference TRBV9 and TRBJ1-2, is DSGVTQTPKHLITATGQRVTLRCSPRSGDLSVYWYQQSLDQGLQFLIQYYNGEERAKGNILERFSAQQFPDLHSELNLSSLELGDSALYFCASSVDGGVRAGYGYTFGSGTRLTVV.

The table lists this clone with a count of one. This rearrangement joins TRBV7-2 to TRBJ1-1; D is possibly TRBD1 (5 bases). There are 15 residues in the CDR3. The germline V gene encodes CDR1 SGHTA and CDR2 FQGNSA. V was cut by 1 base and J by 4 bases, with 13 bases left in between. CDR3 DNA: TGTGCCAGCAGCTTAGAAGGAGGGGCGGGCACTGAAGCTTTCTTT. Translation gives CASSLEGGAGTEAFF.

In its sample, this clone was seen once. This chain links TRBV7-9 with TRBJ1-1, with 9 nucleotides matching TRBD1. This CDR3 is built from 16 residues. The V gene end was trimmed by 0 bases and the J gene end by 5 bases; junction bases not matched to a gene: 7. CDR1 is SEHNR, CDR2 FQNEAQ, per germline (reference sequence). CDR3 sequence: CASSLAGTGGYTEAFF. The CDR3 region has the DNA TGTGCCAGCAGCTTAGCGGGTACAGGGGGCTATACTGAAGCTTTCTTT.

This chain connects TRBV5-4 to TRBJ2-7; D remains ambiguous. The CDR3 runs 14 residues. Germline CDR1 is SGHNT and CDR2 is YYREEE (reference sequence). The V end was cut by 0 bases, the J end by 8 bases, with 15 bases between. Here the CDR3 DNA reads TGTGCCAGCAGCTTGGAGTCCACGCCCCACAAGCAGTACTTC. Its protein is CASSLESTPHKQYF.

The CDR3 is CASRWWREGLQETQYF. As DNA, the CDR3 is TGTGCCAGCAGGTGGTGGAGGGAGGGGTTACAAGAGACCCAGTACTTC. J is TRBJ2-5 and V is TRBV21-1; the table's D call, TRBD2, has no DNA check behind it. TRBV21-1 is deemed a pseudogene. This CDR3 has 16 residues.

The chain has TRBV7-2 and TRBJ2-1; TRBD1 agrees at 8 bases. The length of the CDR3 is 14 residues. CDR1 is SGHTA and CDR2 is FQGNSA in the germline V gene. V was clipped by 3 bases and J by 7 bases; unmatched bases: 5. The CDR3 sequence: CASSFRQGRNEQFF. The CDR3 coding sequence is TGTGCCAGCAGCTTCCGACAGGGGAGGAATGAGCAGTTCTTC.

The gene calls are TRBV7-2 and TRBJ2-5; 8 nucleotides line up with TRBD1. The CDR3 runs 13 residues. The junction had 3 bases not matched to a gene; V was cut back by 6 bases and J by 3 bases. The germline gives CDR1 SGHTA, CDR2 FQGNSA. CDR3 sequence reads: CASRADREETQYF. DNA of the CDR3: TGTGCCAGCAGAGCGGACAGGGAAGAGACCCAGTACTTC.